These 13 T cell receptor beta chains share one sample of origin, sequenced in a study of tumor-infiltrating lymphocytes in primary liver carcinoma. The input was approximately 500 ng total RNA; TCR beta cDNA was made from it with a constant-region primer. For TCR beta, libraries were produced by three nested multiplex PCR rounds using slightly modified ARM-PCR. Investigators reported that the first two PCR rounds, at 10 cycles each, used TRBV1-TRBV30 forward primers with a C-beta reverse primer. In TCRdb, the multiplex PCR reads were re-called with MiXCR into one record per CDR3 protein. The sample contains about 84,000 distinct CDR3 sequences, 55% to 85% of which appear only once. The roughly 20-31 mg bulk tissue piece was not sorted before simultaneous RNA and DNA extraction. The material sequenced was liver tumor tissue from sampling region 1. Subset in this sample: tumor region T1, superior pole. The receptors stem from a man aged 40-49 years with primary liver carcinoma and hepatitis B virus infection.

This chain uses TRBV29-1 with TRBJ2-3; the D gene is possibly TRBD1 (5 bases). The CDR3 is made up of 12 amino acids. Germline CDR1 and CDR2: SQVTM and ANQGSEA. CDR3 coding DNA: TGCAGTGTAGAAGGGGCAGGACATACGCAGTATTTT. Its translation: CSVEGAGHTQYF.

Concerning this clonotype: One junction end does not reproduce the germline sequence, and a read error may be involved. CDR3 loop: CSVEILRDSTDMQYF. The CDR3 DNA follows: TGCAGCGTTGAAATCTTAAGGGACAGCACAGATATGCAGTATTTC. The V and J genes are TRBV29-1 and TRBJ2-3; the match to TRBD1 covers 7 bases. Germline V gene lookup returns CDR1 SQVTM and CDR2 ANQGSEA. This CDR3 is built from 15 residues.

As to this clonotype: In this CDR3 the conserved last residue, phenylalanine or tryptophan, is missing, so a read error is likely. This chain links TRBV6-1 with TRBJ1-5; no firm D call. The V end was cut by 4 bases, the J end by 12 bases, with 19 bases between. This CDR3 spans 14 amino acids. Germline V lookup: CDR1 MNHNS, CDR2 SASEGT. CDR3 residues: CASSVEAGVELQHL. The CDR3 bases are TGTGCCAGCAGTGTGGAGGCTGGTGTTGAACTCCAGCATCTT.

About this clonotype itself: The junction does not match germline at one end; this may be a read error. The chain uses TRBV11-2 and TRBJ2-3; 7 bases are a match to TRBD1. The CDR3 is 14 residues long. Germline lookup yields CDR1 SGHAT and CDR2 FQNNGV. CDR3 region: CDSSLRDSTDTQCF. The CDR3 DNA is TGTGACAGCAGCCTTCGGGACAGCACAGATACGCAGTGTTTT.

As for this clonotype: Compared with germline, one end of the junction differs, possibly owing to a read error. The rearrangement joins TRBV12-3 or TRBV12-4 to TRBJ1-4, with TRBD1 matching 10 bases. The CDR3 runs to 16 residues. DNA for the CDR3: TGTGCCGGCAGTTTGGACAGGGGGGCAACTAATGAAAAACTGTTTTTT. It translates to CAGSLDRGATNEKLFF.

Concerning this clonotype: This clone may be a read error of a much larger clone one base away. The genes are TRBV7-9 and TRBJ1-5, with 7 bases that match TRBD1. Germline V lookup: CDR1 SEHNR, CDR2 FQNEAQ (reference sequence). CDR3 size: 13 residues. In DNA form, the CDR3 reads TGTGCCAGCGCGGGACAGAACAATCAGCCCCAGGATTTT. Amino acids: CASAGQNNQPQDF.

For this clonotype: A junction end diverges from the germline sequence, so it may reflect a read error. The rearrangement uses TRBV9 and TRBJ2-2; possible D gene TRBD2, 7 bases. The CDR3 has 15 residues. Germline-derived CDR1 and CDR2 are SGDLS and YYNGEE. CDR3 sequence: CASCVGGGPTGELFF. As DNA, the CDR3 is TGTGCCAGCTGCGTAGGGGGGGGCCCCACCGGGGAGCTGTTTTTT.

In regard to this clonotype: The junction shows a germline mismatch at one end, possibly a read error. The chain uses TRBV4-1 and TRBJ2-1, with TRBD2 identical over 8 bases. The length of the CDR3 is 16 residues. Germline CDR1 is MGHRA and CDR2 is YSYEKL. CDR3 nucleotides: TGCACCAGCAGCCAAGGGACTAGTGGGACCTACAATGAGCAGTTCTTC. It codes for CTSSQGTSGTYNEQFF.

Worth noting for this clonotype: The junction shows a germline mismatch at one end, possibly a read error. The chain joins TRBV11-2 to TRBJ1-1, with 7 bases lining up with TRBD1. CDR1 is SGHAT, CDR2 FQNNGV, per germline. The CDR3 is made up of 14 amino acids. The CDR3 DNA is TGTGCCAGTGGCTTTTCAACAGGGGAGACTGAAGCTTTATTT. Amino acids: CASGFSTGETEALF.

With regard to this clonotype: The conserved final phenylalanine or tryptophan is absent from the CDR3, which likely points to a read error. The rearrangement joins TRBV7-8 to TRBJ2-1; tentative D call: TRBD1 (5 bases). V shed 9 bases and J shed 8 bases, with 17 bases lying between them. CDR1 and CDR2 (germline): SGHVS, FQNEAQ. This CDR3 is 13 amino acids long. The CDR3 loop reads CARVGQGSDEQFL. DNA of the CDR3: TGTGCCAGAGTGGGGCAGGGCAGTGATGAGCAGTTCTTA.

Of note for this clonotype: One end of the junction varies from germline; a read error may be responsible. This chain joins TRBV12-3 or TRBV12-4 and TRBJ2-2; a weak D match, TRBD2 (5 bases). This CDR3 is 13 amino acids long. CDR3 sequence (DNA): TGTGCCAGCAGTCAGAGCAACACCGGGGTGCTGTTATTT. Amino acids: CASSQSNTGVLLF.

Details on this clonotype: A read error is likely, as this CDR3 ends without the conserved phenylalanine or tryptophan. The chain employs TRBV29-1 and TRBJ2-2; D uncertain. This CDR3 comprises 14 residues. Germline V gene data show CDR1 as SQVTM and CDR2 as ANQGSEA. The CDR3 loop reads CSIEVTSNTGELFL. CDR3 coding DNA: TGCAGCATTGAGGTGACATCGAACACCGGGGAGCTGTTTCTT.

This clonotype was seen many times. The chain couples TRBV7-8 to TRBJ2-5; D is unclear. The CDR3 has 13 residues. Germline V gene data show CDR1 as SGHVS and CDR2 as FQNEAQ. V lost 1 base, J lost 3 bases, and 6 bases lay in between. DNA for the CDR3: TGTGCCAGCAGCTTAGAAATGGAAGAGACCCAGTACTTC. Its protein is CASSLEMEETQYF.